Presented here are 10 T cell receptor beta chains from one specimen sequenced in a study of T-cell memory formation after mild COVID-19. TCRdb used MiXCR to reprocess the 5' RACE reads, holding one entry per CDR3 protein. The sample shows about 270,000 distinct CDR3 sequences, around 15% of them seen only once. Material: PBMCs or a T cell subset sorted from them (not recorded which). The source of these receptors is a man between 18 and 29 years old who had mild COVID-19 (a few samples of this study predate the infection). Cell type and time point are not known.

This clonotype was observed a handful of times. The gene calls are TRBV28 and TRBJ2-7; D is ambiguous. The CDR3 spans 12 residues. Germline V gives CDR1 MDHEN, CDR2 SYDVKM. V lost 5 bases and J 4 bases, leaving 9 bases between the germline ends. CDR3 nucleotides: TGTGCCAGCAGTCCCAACACTTACGAGCAGTACGTC. Its protein product is CASSPNTYEQYV.

Comment on this clonotype: One end of the junction is discordant with germline, which a read error may explain. V and J are TRBV7-9 and TRBJ1-2, with 8 bases that match TRBD1. Germline V gene data show CDR1 as SEHNR and CDR2 as FQNEAQ (reference sequence). The CDR3 loop spans 15 amino acids. The CDR3 reads CASSPTDRADYGYTF. CDR3 bases: TGTGCCAGCAGCCCGACGGACAGGGCTGACTACGGCTACACCTTC.

The chain employs TRBV21-1 and TRBJ2-5; the table's D call of TRBD1 was not tested on the DNA. TRBV21-1 is a documented pseudogene. The CDR3 extends over 14 amino acids. The CDR3 DNA follows: TGTGCCAGCAGCTCGGACAGGCGGCGTGAGACCCAGTACTTC. This translates into CASSSDRRRETQYF.

This clonotype was seen a few times. The J gene is TRBJ2-3, the V gene TRBV18, with 7 nucleotides matching TRBD2. V shed 4 bases, J shed 3 bases, and the junction held 7 bases outside the gene matches. The CDR3 consists of 15 residues. Germline-derived CDR1 and CDR2 are KGHSH and LQKENI. The CDR3 region is CASSLRGEGTDTQYF. As DNA, the CDR3 is TGTGCCAGCTCACTACGGGGGGAAGGAACAGATACGCAGTATTTT.

This clonotype showed up just a few times. The chain joins TRBV5-1 to TRBJ2-7, with 8 bases fitting TRBD1. The V gene's germline CDR1 is SGHRS and CDR2 YFSETQ. This CDR3 is 14 amino acids long. V gave up 3 bases and J gave up 6 bases; unmatched junction bases: 8. CDR3 region: CASSSGQGPPEQYF. DNA of the CDR3: TGCGCCAGCAGCTCAGGACAGGGTCCTCCCGAGCAGTACTTC. Full variable domain (rest looked up from reference TRBV5-1 and TRBJ2-7): KAGVTQTPRYLIKTRGQQVTLSCSPISGHRSVSWYQQTPGQGLQFLFEYFSETQRNKGNFPGRFSGRQFSNSRSEMNVSTLELGDSALYLCASSSGQGPPEQYFGPGTRLTVT.

This clonotype turned up a few times. V usage is TRBV5-6 and J usage is TRBJ2-7; TRBD1 matches 8 bases. Germline values: CDR1 SGHDT, CDR2 YYEEEE. V shed 2 bases, J shed 7 bases, and the junction held 8 bases outside the gene matches. This CDR3 is 14 amino acids long. The CDR3 region is CASSFLDRVYEQYV. CDR3 sequence (DNA): TGTGCCAGCAGCTTTCTGGACAGGGTTTATGAGCAGTACGTC.

The table lists this clonotype with a few counts. J is TRBJ1-1 and V is TRBV7-2; no clear D gene. The ends were cut back, 9 bases at V and 4 bases at J, with 15 bases in the middle. This CDR3 spans 13 amino acids. Germline loops: CDR1 SGHTA, CDR2 FQGNSA. CDR3 in amino acids: CASGRVLSTEAFF. For the CDR3, the DNA is TGTGCCAGTGGGAGGGTCCTGTCCACTGAAGCTTTCTTT. Filled out from reference TRBV7-2 and TRBJ1-1, the complete variable domain reads GAGVSQSPSNKVTEKGKDVELRCDPISGHTALYWYRQSLGQGLEFLIYFQGNSAPDKSGLPSDRFSAERTGGSVSTLTIQRTQQEDSAVYLCASGRVLSTEAFFGQGTRLTVV.

At least ten counts were recorded for this clonotype. The chain carries TRBV9 and TRBJ2-3; TRBD2 matches 7 bases. After removal of 4 bases from V and 3 bases from J, the junction contained 11 bases not matched to a gene. The germline V gene has CDR1 SGDLS and CDR2 YYNGEE. CDR3 length: 16 amino acids. The CDR3 protein is CASSFNPLAVTDTQYF. The CDR3 DNA reads TGTGCCAGCAGCTTCAACCCGCTAGCGGTAACAGATACGCAGTATTTT.

In this sample, this clonotype turned up a few times. This chain uses TRBV27 with TRBJ2-5; TRBD1 might be the D (6 bases). Trimming left V 4 bases short and J 8 bases short, with 11 bases between. The CDR3 is 12 amino acids. Germline CDR1 and CDR2: MNHEY and SMNVEV (reference sequence). The CDR3 spells CASSSQDRTQYF. The CDR3 DNA reads TGTGCCAGCAGTTCCCAGGACAGAACCCAGTACTTC.

This chain connects TRBV11-3 to TRBJ2-3; perhaps TRBD1 as D (5 bases). V dropped 6 bases and J dropped 2 bases, with 9 bases sitting between them. The CDR3 totals 13 residues. Germline CDR1 reads SGHNT; CDR2 reads YENEEA. CDR3 DNA sequence: TGTGCCAGCAGAAAACAGGACACAGATACGCAGTATTTT. Translating gives CASRKQDTDTQYF.